A selection of T cell receptor beta chains follows, all from one sample in a study of STAT5B mutations in CD4+ large granular lymphocyte leukemia. Produced via immunoSEQ multiplex PCR; TCRdb's table is partial and in-frame only. The profile shows more than 6,000 clones, around 70% of them singletons. The sample comprised PBMCs. These receptors were collected from a woman in her seventies with CD4+ T-cell large granular lymphocyte leukemia. CDR3s include the opening cysteine and the closing phenylalanine or tryptophan. Fields, in order: J gene, V gene, clone size, D gene, CDR3 protein, CDR3 DNA. A D gene is named only where the DNA matches it firmly. Size tells how often a clone was seen (once, few, many) or the class of an expanded clone, and some rows leave it out.

j_call: TRBJ1-1; v_call: TRBV7-2; clone_size: -; d_call: -; cdr3_aa: CASSPLWGAVNTEAFF; cdr3_nt: TGTGCCAGCAGCCCGCTTTGGGGGGCGGTGAACACTGAAGCTTTCTTT
j_call: TRBJ2-2; v_call: TRBV7-3; clone_size: once; d_call: -; cdr3_aa: CASSSGSGGDGELFF; cdr3_nt: TGTGCCAGCAGCTCAGGGTCAGGGGGGGACGGGGAGCTGTTTTTT
j_call: TRBJ1-3; v_call: TRBV5-1; clone_size: medium-sized; d_call: -; cdr3_aa: CASSHGTAGNTIYF; cdr3_nt: TGCGCCAGCAGCCACGGGACTGCTGGAAACACCATATATTTT
j_call: TRBJ1-4; v_call: TRBV5-1; clone_size: -; d_call: -; cdr3_aa: CASSLGMSEKLFF; cdr3_nt: TGCGCCAGCAGCTTGGGTATGTCCGAAAAACTGTTTTTT
j_call: TRBJ2-1; v_call: TRBV15; clone_size: -; d_call: TRBD2; cdr3_aa: CATSRVTSPHNEQFF; cdr3_nt: TGTGCCACCAGCAGAGTGACTAGCCCCCACAATGAGCAGTTCTTC
j_call: TRBJ1-5; v_call: TRBV19; clone_size: -; d_call: -; cdr3_aa: CASSISGRQPQHF; cdr3_nt: TGTGCCAGTAGTATATCTGGGCGCCAGCCCCAGCATTTT
j_call: TRBJ2-6; v_call: TRBV5-1; clone_size: -; d_call: -; cdr3_aa: CASSWTGTNVLTF; cdr3_nt: TGCGCCAGCAGCTGGACCGGGACCAACGTCCTGACTTTC
j_call: TRBJ2-3; v_call: TRBV19; clone_size: -; d_call: -; cdr3_aa: CASTSRYSVPDTQYF; cdr3_nt: TGTGCCAGTACCTCCCGGTACAGCGTACCAGATACGCAGTATTTT
j_call: TRBJ2-5; v_call: TRBV5-1; clone_size: -; d_call: -; cdr3_aa: CASSRSGWVRETQYF; cdr3_nt: TGCGCCAGCAGCCGATCCGGTTGGGTAAGAGAGACCCAGTACTTC
j_call: TRBJ1-2; v_call: TRBV4-1; clone_size: -; d_call: -; cdr3_aa: CASSRGVGQGNYGYTF; cdr3_nt: TGCGCCAGCAGCCGCGGGGTTGGGCAGGGAAACTATGGCTACACCTTC
j_call: TRBJ1-4; v_call: TRBV9; clone_size: few; d_call: -; cdr3_aa: CASSRTAEKLFF; cdr3_nt: TGTGCCAGCAGCCGAACTGCTGAAAAACTGTTTTTT
j_call: TRBJ1-1; v_call: TRBV28; clone_size: once; d_call: TRBD1; cdr3_aa: CASSSTQFRGWTEAFF; cdr3_nt: TGTGCCAGCAGTTCAACGCAATTCAGGGGGTGGACTGAAGCTTTCTTT
j_call: TRBJ1-2; v_call: TRBV18; clone_size: -; d_call: -; cdr3_aa: CASSPMDIYGYTF; cdr3_nt: TGTGCCAGCTCACCGATGGACATATATGGCTACACCTTC
j_call: TRBJ2-5; v_call: TRBV5-1; clone_size: -; d_call: TRBD2; cdr3_aa: CASRAGAQETQYF; cdr3_nt: TGCGCCAGCAGAGCGGGAGCCCAAGAGACCCAGTACTTC
j_call: TRBJ2-2; v_call: TRBV9; clone_size: -; d_call: TRBD2; cdr3_aa: CASSAGAVAGGLTGELFF; cdr3_nt: TGTGCCAGCAGCGCCGGGGCGGTAGCGGGGGGCCTCACCGGGGAGCTGTTTTTT
j_call: TRBJ1-1; v_call: TRBV28; clone_size: -; d_call: -; cdr3_aa: CASRGERESTEAFF; cdr3_nt: TGTGCCAGCAGGGGTGAAAGGGAGTCGACTGAAGCTTTCTTT
j_call: TRBJ1-5; v_call: TRBV28; clone_size: -; d_call: -; cdr3_aa: CASRLRAGPQHF; cdr3_nt: TGTGCCAGCAGGCTCCGAGCGGGGCCCCAGCATTTT
j_call: TRBJ1-6; v_call: TRBV27; clone_size: -; d_call: -; cdr3_aa: CASSFWLGDSPLHF; cdr3_nt: TGTGCCAGCAGTTTTTGGCTCGGGGATTCACCCCTCCACTTT
j_call: TRBJ2-7; v_call: TRBV2; clone_size: -; d_call: -; cdr3_aa: CASSVRGAYEQYF; cdr3_nt: TGTGCCAGCAGTGTCAGAGGGGCCTACGAGCAGTACTTC
j_call: TRBJ2-6; v_call: TRBV7-9; clone_size: -; d_call: -; cdr3_aa: CASRPSGANVLTF; cdr3_nt: TGTGCCAGCCGGCCCTCTGGGGCCAACGTCCTGACTTTC